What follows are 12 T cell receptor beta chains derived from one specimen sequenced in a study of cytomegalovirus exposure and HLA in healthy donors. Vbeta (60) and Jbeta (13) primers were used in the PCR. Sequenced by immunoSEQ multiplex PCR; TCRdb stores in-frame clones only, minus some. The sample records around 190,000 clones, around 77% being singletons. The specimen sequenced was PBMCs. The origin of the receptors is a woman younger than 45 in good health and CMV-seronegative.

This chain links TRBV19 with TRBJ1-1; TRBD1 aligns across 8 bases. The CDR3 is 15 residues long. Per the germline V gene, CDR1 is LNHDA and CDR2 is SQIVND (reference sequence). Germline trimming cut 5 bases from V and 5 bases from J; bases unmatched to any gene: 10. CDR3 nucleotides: TGTGCCAGTAGTCTCCTGACAGGGGCGGTGACTGAAGCTTTCTTT. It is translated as CASSLLTGAVTEAFF. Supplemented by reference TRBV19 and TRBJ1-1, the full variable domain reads DGGITQSPKYLFRKEGQNVTLSCEQNLNHDAMYWYRQDPGQGLRLIYYSQIVNDFQKGDIAEGYSVSREKKESFPLTVTSAQKNPTAFYLCASSLLTGAVTEAFFGQGTRLTVV.

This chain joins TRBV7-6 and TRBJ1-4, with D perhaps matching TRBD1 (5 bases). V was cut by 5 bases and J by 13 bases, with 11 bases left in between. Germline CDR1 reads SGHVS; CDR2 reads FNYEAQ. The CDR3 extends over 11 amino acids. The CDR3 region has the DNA TGTGCCAGCAGCGCGGGACCTTTACTGTTTTTT. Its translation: CASSAGPLLFF.

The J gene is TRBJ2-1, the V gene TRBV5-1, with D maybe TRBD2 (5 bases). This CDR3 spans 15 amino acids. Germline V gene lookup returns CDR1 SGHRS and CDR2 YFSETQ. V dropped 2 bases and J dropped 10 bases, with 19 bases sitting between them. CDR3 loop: CASSFFIGPGNEQFF. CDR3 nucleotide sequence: TGCGCCAGCAGCTTTTTTATAGGGCCGGGGAACGAGCAGTTCTTC.

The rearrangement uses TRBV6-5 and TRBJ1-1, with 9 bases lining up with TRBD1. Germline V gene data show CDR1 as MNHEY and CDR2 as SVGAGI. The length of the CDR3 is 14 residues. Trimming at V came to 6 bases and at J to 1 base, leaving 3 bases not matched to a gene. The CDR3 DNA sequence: TGTGCCAGCAGCTCGGGACAGGGGAACACTGAAGCTTTCTTT. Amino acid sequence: CASSSGQGNTEAFF.

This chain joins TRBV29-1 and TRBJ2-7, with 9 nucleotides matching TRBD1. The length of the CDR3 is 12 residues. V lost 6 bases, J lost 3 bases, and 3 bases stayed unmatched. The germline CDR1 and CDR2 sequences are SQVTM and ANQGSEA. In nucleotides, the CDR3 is TGCAGCGTGACGACAGGGGGCTACGAGCAGTACTTC. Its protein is CSVTTGGYEQYF.

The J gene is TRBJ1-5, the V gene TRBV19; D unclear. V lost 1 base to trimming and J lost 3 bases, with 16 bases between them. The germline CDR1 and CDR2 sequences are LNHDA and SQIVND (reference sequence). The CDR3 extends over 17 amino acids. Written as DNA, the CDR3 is TGTGCCAGTAGTATAGTCGTCGTGACGGGTGACAATCAGCCCCAGCATTTT. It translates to CASSIVVVTGDNQPQHF.

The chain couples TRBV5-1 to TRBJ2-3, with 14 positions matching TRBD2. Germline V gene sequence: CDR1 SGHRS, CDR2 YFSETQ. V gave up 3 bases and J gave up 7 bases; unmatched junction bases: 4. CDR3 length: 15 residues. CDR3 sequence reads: CASSSRLAGGNTQYF. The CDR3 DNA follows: TGCGCCAGCAGCTCCCGACTAGCGGGAGGGAATACGCAGTATTTT.

The CDR3 region is CASSEDPGGEGYTEAFF. The CDR3 DNA reads TGCGCCAGCAGTGAGGACCCTGGGGGCGAGGGGTACACTGAAGCTTTCTTT. The V gene is TRBV10-2, the J gene TRBJ1-1, with a possible D match to TRBD1 (6 bases). This CDR3 is built from 17 residues. The V gene's germline CDR1 is WSHSY and CDR2 SAAADI. The V end was cut by 2 bases, the J end by 3 bases, with 19 bases between.

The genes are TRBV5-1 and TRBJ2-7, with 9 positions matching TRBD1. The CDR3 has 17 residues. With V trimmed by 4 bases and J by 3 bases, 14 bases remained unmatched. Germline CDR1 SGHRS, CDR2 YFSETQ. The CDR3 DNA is TGCGCCAGCAGCCCAAGGTTGGACAGGGGTTTTTTCTACGAGCAGTACTTC. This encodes CASSPRLDRGFFYEQYF.

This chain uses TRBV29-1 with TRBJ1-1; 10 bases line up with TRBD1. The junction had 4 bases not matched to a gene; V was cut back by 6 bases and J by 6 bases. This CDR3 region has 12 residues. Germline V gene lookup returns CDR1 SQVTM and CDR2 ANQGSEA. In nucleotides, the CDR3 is TGCAGCGTCGGACAGGGGGGAGCTGAAGCTTTCTTT. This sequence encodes CSVGQGGAEAFF.

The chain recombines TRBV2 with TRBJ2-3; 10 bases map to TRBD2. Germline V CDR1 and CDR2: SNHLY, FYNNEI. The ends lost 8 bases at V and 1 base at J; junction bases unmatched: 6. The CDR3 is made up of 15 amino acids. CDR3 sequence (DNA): TGTGCCAGCGGACTCCTAGCGGGGGGCACAGATACGCAGTATTTT. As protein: CASGLLAGGTDTQYF.

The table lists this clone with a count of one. CDR3 DNA sequence: TGTGCCAGCACCCCAAAGGGGGGGGAAGGATCGGGCAATGAGCAGTTCTTC. Translation: CASTPKGGEGSGNEQFF. The V and J genes are TRBV7-2 and TRBJ2-1; TRBD2 might be the D (7 bases). CDR3 length: 17 residues. V was pared by 7 bases and J by 6 bases, with 25 bases between. CDR1 is SGHTA, CDR2 FQGNSA, per germline.